This T cell receptor beta chain was retrieved from a study of Graves' ophthalmopathy and Graves' hyperthyroidism. The CDR3 loop spans 15 amino acids. Trimming cost V 5 bases and J 3 bases; bases outside gene matches: 7. Germline-derived CDR1 and CDR2 are DFQATT and SNEGSKA (reference sequence). Researchers turned away patients with other autoimmune diseases, uncontrolled infections, pregnancy or lactation. The sample holds a few counts of this clonotype. Amplifying from RNA transcripts, the study obtained TCR beta CDR3 regions. A first-round RT-PCR used HTBI primers, followed by a second-round multiplex PCR. One entry per CDR3 protein, called by TCRdb with MiXCR from the multiplex PCR reads. The sample carries 740,000 or so distinct CDR3 sequences, roughly two fifths recorded once.

This receptor was taken from an adult man with Graves' ophthalmopathy. The specimen was peripheral blood. The chain has TRBV20-1 and TRBJ1-1; 12 nucleotides align to TRBD1. Written as DNA, the CDR3 is TGCAGTGCTTCTGGGACAGGGGGCGGGGACACTGAAGCTTTCTTT. Amino acid sequence: CSASGTGGGDTEAFF.